Listed below are T cell receptor beta chains from one sample, sequenced in a study of blood T cell repertoires in COVID-19. Profiling relied on immunoSEQ multiplex PCR, and the TCRdb table lists in-frame clones only, not all of them. The sample records fewer than 300,000 clones, approximately 92% being singletons. Sequencing used peripheral blood. These receptors were collected from a person under 30 with COVID-19, enrolled during active disease. Each CDR3 is given with its conserved first and last residue. The order of the fields is V gene, CDR3 length, J gene, clone size, D gene, CDR3 protein, CDR3 DNA. D genes are given only for firm matches. Clone size is stated in some rows and not others, as once, few, many or a class when expanded.

V: TRBV4-1
length: 17
J: TRBJ2-7
size: NA
D: NA
CDR3: CASSQVQVGSYSYEQYF
DNA: TGCGCCAGCAGCCAAGTTCAGGTCGGGAGTTATTCCTACGAGCAGTACTTC

V: TRBV5-8
length: 14
J: TRBJ1-4
size: NA
D: TRBD1
CDR3: CASSRGQGGEKLFF
DNA: TGTGCCAGCAGCCGGGGACAGGGCGGGGAAAAACTGTTTTTT

V: TRBV27
length: 16
J: TRBJ2-1
size: once
D: TRBD2
CDR3: CASSRLAGGSYNEQFF
DNA: TGTGCCAGCAGTAGACTAGCGGGAGGCTCCTACAATGAGCAGTTCTTC

V: TRBV3-1/TRBV3-2
length: 13
J: TRBJ2-5
size: NA
D: NA
CDR3: CASSQGPPGTQYF
DNA: TGTGCCAGCAGCCAGGGTCCCCCGGGGACCCAGTACTTC

V: TRBV7-2
length: 18
J: TRBJ2-3
size: once
D: TRBD2
CDR3: CASSLGLAGDPSTDTQYF
DNA: TGTGCCAGCAGCTTAGGTCTAGCGGGAGACCCTAGCACAGATACGCAGTATTTT

V: TRBV5-1
length: 18
J: TRBJ2-7
size: NA
D: NA
CDR3: CASSLVQASPLGSYEQYF
DNA: TGCGCCAGCAGCTTAGTCCAGGCTTCCCCTCTCGGCTCCTACGAGCAGTACTTC

V: TRBV9
length: 16
J: TRBJ2-3
size: NA
D: TRBD2
CDR3: CASSVDSSGSTDTQYF
DNA: TGTGCCAGCAGCGTAGATAGTAGCGGGAGTACAGATACGCAGTATTTT

V: TRBV30
length: 13
J: TRBJ1-1
size: NA
D: NA
CDR3: CAWSEAGGTEAFF
DNA: TGTGCCTGGAGTGAAGCCGGAGGCACTGAAGCTTTCTTT

V: TRBV9
length: 12
J: TRBJ1-1
size: NA
D: TRBD1
CDR3: CASSVGQGEAFF
DNA: TGTGCCAGCAGCGTGGGACAGGGGGAAGCTTTCTTT

V: TRBV30
length: 14
J: TRBJ2-7
size: NA
D: TRBD2
CDR3: CAWSVRAGVHEQYF
DNA: TGTGCCTGGAGTGTACGGGCGGGAGTCCACGAGCAGTACTTC

V: TRBV5-1
length: 17
J: TRBJ1-6
size: NA
D: TRBD1
CDR3: CASSTGGPSRDNSPLHF
DNA: TGCGCCAGCAGCACAGGGGGCCCGAGCCGGGATAATTCACCCCTCCACTTT

V: TRBV13
length: 15
J: TRBJ2-2
size: NA
D: TRBD2
CDR3: CASSPVSGTVGELFF
DNA: TGTGCCAGCAGCCCCGTGAGCGGGACGGTCGGGGAGCTGTTTTTT

V: TRBV11-2
length: 14
J: TRBJ2-1
size: NA
D: TRBD1
CDR3: CASSLGQGDNEQFF
DNA: TGTGCCAGCAGCCTCGGACAGGGAGACAATGAGCAGTTCTTC

V: TRBV28
length: 13
J: TRBJ1-1
size: NA
D: NA
CDR3: CASSFGSLTEAFF
DNA: TGTGCCAGCAGTTTTGGGAGCTTAACTGAAGCTTTCTTT